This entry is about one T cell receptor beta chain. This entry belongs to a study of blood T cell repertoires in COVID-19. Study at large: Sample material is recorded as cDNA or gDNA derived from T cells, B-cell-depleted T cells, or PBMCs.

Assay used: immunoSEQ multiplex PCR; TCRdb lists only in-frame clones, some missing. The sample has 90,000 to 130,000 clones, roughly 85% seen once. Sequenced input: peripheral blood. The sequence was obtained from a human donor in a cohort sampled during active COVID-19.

The DNA for the CDR3 is TGTGCCAGCAGTAAGACTAGCGGGAGGGTCAAATATCCCTACAATGAGCAGTTCTTC. This gives the protein CASSKTSGRVKYPYNEQFF. The chain combines TRBV2 with TRBJ2-1; the match to TRBD2 covers 14 bases. The CDR3 has 19 amino acids. Germline assignment: CDR1 SNHLY and CDR2 FYNNEI. Germline trimming cut 5 bases from V and 2 bases from J; bases unmatched to any gene: 11.